This TCR beta chain appears in the sequencing data of a study of cytomegalovirus exposure and HLA in healthy donors. This CDR3 region has 16 residues. Germline V gene data show CDR1 as SGHVS and CDR2 as FQNEAQ. With 5 bases clipped from V and 4 bases from J, the junction kept 10 bases outside the gene matches. As for this clone: The antigen is undetermined.

A multiplex PCR was run with 60 Vbeta primers and 13 Jbeta primers. Produced via immunoSEQ multiplex PCR; TCRdb's table is partial and in-frame only. The data contain fewer than 130,000 clones, more than 75% of them seen just once; the ten biggest clones take up about 1.7%. Study-wide findings and caveats: Earlier analysis found most TCR beta V segments productive about 90% or about 30% of the time. As confirmed in vitro, three CMV-associated chains were specific for CMV antigens.

This TCR came from a man between 40 and 49 years old in good health and CMV-seronegative. Specimen: PBMCs. The chain carries TRBV7-8 and TRBJ2-2; 7 positions agree with TRBD2. CDR3 DNA sequence: TGTGCCAGCAGCCCAAGCCCCCAGCGGGGCACCGGGGAGCTGTTTTTT. It codes for CASSPSPQRGTGELFF.